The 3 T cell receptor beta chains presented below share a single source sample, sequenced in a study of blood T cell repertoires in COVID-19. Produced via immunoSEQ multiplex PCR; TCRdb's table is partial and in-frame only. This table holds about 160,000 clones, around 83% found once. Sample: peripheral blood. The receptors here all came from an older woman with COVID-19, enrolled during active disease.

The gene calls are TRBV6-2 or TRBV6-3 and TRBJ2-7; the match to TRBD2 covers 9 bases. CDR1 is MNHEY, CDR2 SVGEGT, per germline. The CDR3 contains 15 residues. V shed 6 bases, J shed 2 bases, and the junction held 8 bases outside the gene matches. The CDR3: CASSNGGTSTYEQYF. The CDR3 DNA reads TGTGCCAGCAGCAACGGAGGGACTAGCACCTACGAGCAGTACTTC.

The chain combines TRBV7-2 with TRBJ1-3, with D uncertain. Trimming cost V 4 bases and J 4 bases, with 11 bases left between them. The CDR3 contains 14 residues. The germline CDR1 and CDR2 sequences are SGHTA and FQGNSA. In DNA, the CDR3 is TGTGCCAGCAGCTACTCACCACAGGGAAACACCATATATTTT. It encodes CASSYSPQGNTIYF.

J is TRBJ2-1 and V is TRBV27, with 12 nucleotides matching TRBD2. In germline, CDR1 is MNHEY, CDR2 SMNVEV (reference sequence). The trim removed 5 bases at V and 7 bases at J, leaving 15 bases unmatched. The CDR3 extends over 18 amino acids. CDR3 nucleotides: TGTGCCAGCAGTCCCTTATGGACTAGCGGGATCGGGCGGAATGAGCAGTTCTTC. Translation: CASSPLWTSGIGRNEQFF.